This T cell receptor beta chain was sequenced in a study of T-cell reconstitution after alpha-beta-depleted transplantation in children. It was with unique molecular identifiers that the TCRbeta library was prepared. TCRdb reanalysed the PCR reads using MiXCR and keeps one entry per CDR3 protein. The repertoire holds around 800,000 distinct CDR3 sequences, with roughly 15% as singletons. V lost 4 bases and J lost 0, with 13 bases in between. The CDR3 is 16 amino acids. Germline loops: CDR1 SGHRS, CDR2 YFSETQ. The genes are TRBV5-1 and TRBJ2-2; a possible D gene is TRBD2 (6 bases). The TCR sequence derives from a male patient between 10 and 17 years old who had a stem cell transplant for acute lymphoblastic leukemia, so the T cells may come from the graft donor. Here the sequenced sample was PBMCs, mostly from graft donor cells, taken 360 days after TCRalphabeta/CD19-depleted stem cell transplant. CDR3 DNA: TGCGCCAGCAGCACCCCCGGGACTCCGAACACCGGGGAGCTGTTTTTT. It translates to CASSTPGTPNTGELFF.